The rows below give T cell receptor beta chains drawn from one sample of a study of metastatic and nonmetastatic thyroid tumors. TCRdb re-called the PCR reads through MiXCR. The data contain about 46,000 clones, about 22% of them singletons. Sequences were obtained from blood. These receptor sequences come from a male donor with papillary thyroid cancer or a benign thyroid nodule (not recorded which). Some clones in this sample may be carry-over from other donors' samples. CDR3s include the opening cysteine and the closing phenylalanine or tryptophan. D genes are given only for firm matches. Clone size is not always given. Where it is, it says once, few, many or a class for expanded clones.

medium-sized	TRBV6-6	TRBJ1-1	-	CASSYSSRGFAEAFF	TGTGCCAGCAGTTACTCGAGTAGGGGTTTCGCTGAAGCTTTCTTT
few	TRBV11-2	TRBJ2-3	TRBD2	CASSLLAGGTDTQYF	TGTGCCAGCAGCCTGTTAGCGGGAGGCACAGATACGCAGTATTTT
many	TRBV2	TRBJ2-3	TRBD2	CASSRGTSGSTDTQYF	TGTGCCAGCAGTCGGGGGACTAGCGGCAGCACAGATACGCAGTATTTT
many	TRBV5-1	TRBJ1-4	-	CASSFEGANEKLFF	TGCGCCAGCAGCTTTGAGGGGGCTAATGAAAAACTGTTTTTT
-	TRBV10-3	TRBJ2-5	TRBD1	CAISPGQGLLETQYF	TGTGCCATCAGTCCGGGACAGGGCCTTCTGGAGACCCAGTACTTC
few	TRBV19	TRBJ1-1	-	CASRFTDRNTEAFF	TGTGCCAGTAGATTTACAGACCGGAACACTGAAGCTTTCTTT
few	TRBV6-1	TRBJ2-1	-	CASSRDAGYNEQFF	TGTGCCAGCAGCCGGGACGCCGGGTACAATGAGCAGTTCTTC
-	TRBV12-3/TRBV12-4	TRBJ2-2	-	CASSLSAGELFF	TGTGCCAGCAGTTTATCGGCCGGGGAGCTGTTTTTT
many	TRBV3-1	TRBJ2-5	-	CASSQRPGGQETQYF	TGTGCCAGCAGCCAGCGGCCCGGGGGCCAAGAGACCCAGTACTTC
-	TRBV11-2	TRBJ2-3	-	CASSLDLSGTDTQYF	TGTGCCAGCAGCTTAGACTTGTCCGGCACAGATACGCAGTATTTT
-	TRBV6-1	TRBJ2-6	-	CASRSTSSGANVLTF	TGTGCCAGCAGGTCCACTAGCTCTGGTGCCAACGTCCTGACTTTC
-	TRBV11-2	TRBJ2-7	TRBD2	CASSLVAGGSEQYF	TGTGCCAGCAGCTTAGTTGCGGGGGGATCCGAGCAGTACTTC
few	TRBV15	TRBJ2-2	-	CATSRGNTGELFF	TGTGCCACCAGCAGGGGGAACACCGGGGAGCTGTTTTTT
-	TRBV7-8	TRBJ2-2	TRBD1	CASSPTGAWTGELFF	TGTGCCAGCAGCCCGACAGGGGCGTGGACCGGGGAGCTGTTTTTT